Listed below are T cell receptor beta chains from one sample, sequenced in a study of cytomegalovirus exposure and HLA in healthy donors. Produced via immunoSEQ multiplex PCR; TCRdb's table is partial and in-frame only. Among roughly 190,000 clones listed, over 70% were seen once. What was sequenced was PBMCs. The receptors come from a female donor in good health and CMV-seronegative. The CDR3 runs from the conserved cysteine through the conserved F or W. Each record gives: D gene, J gene, CDR3 length, clone size, V gene, CDR3 DNA, CDR3 protein. D genes are given only for firm matches. Only some rows state a clone size, as once, few, many or a class for expanded clones.

d_call: TRBD1
j_call: TRBJ1-5
cdr3_length: 16
clone_size: .
v_call: TRBV27
cdr3_nt: TGTGCCAGCAGTTTGGGTTGGGACAGGGGCAATCAGCCCCAGCATTTT
cdr3_aa: CASSLGWDRGNQPQHF

d_call: .
j_call: TRBJ1-1
cdr3_length: 13
clone_size: .
v_call: TRBV2
cdr3_nt: TGTGCCAGCAGTGGCCTAGAGGGTACTGAAGCTTTCTTT
cdr3_aa: CASSGLEGTEAFF

d_call: TRBD1
j_call: TRBJ1-3
cdr3_length: 15
clone_size: .
v_call: TRBV7-2
cdr3_nt: TGTGCCAGCAGCTTCAGGGGGCCGGGAGGAAACACCATATATTTT
cdr3_aa: CASSFRGPGGNTIYF

d_call: .
j_call: TRBJ2-7
cdr3_length: 16
clone_size: .
v_call: TRBV7-9
cdr3_nt: TGTGCCAGCAGACCCAACCTATGGACAGACTCCTACGAGCAGTACTTC
cdr3_aa: CASRPNLWTDSYEQYF

d_call: TRBD1
j_call: TRBJ2-2
cdr3_length: 15
clone_size: .
v_call: TRBV28
cdr3_nt: TGTGCCAGCAGTTTTGTGACAGGGGGGTACGGGGAGCTGTTTTTT
cdr3_aa: CASSFVTGGYGELFF

d_call: TRBD1
j_call: TRBJ2-2
cdr3_length: 15
clone_size: once
v_call: TRBV7-2
cdr3_nt: TGTGCCAGCAGCACTCGACAGGGGGCGGGGGGGGAGCTGTTTTTT
cdr3_aa: CASSTRQGAGGELFF

d_call: TRBD1
j_call: TRBJ1-3
cdr3_length: 17
clone_size: .
v_call: TRBV9
cdr3_nt: TGTGCCAGCAGCGTAACAACAGGGGATGCTTCTGGAAACACCATATATTTT
cdr3_aa: CASSVTTGDASGNTIYF

d_call: TRBD2
j_call: TRBJ2-4
cdr3_length: 16
clone_size: .
v_call: TRBV2
cdr3_nt: TGTGCCAGCAGTGAAATGGCGGGAGCGCCCAAAAACATTCAGTACTTC
cdr3_aa: CASSEMAGAPKNIQYF

d_call: TRBD2
j_call: TRBJ2-7
cdr3_length: 13
clone_size: .
v_call: TRBV11-2
cdr3_nt: TGTGCCAGCAGCTCTAGCGGGGGCTACGAGCAGTACTTC
cdr3_aa: CASSSSGGYEQYF

d_call: .
j_call: TRBJ1-6
cdr3_length: 15
clone_size: .
v_call: TRBV5-4
cdr3_nt: TGTGCCAGCAGCTTGAGGCTACGGGTTTGGACACCCCTCCACTTT
cdr3_aa: CASSLRLRVWTPLHF

d_call: TRBD2
j_call: TRBJ2-1
cdr3_length: 15
clone_size: few
v_call: TRBV9
cdr3_nt: TGTGCCAGCAGCCTAGCGGGGGGGCTGGACAATGAGCAGTTCTTC
cdr3_aa: CASSLAGGLDNEQFF

d_call: .
j_call: TRBJ2-2
cdr3_length: 13
clone_size: .
v_call: TRBV19
cdr3_nt: TGTGCCAGTAGCAACGAGCGTGCCGGGGAGCTGTTTTTT
cdr3_aa: CASSNERAGELFF

d_call: .
j_call: TRBJ1-2
cdr3_length: 14
clone_size: .
v_call: TRBV19
cdr3_nt: TGTGCCAGTAGTCTGGGCGAAGGACTCTATGGCTACACCTTC
cdr3_aa: CASSLGEGLYGYTF

d_call: .
j_call: TRBJ2-3
cdr3_length: 15
clone_size: .
v_call: TRBV4-2
cdr3_nt: TGTGCCAGCAGCCAAGACTCGCAGAGGACAGATACGCAGTATTTT
cdr3_aa: CASSQDSQRTDTQYF

d_call: .
j_call: TRBJ1-1
cdr3_length: 13
clone_size: few
v_call: TRBV19
cdr3_nt: TGTGCCAGTAGGGGTACAGGGAACACTGAAGCTTTCTTT
cdr3_aa: CASRGTGNTEAFF

d_call: .
j_call: TRBJ1-1
cdr3_length: 14
clone_size: .
v_call: TRBV5-5
cdr3_nt: TGTGCCAGCAGCTACAGGCAGGAGAACACTGAAGCTTTCTTT
cdr3_aa: CASSYRQENTEAFF

d_call: TRBD1
j_call: TRBJ2-1
cdr3_length: 15
clone_size: .
v_call: TRBV28
cdr3_nt: TGTGCCAGCAGTTTATCGTACAGGGGAATGGATGAGCAGTTCTTC
cdr3_aa: CASSLSYRGMDEQFF

d_call: TRBD1
j_call: TRBJ2-5
cdr3_length: 15
clone_size: .
v_call: TRBV7-6
cdr3_nt: TGTGCCAGCAGCTCAAGACAGGGAATGCTGGAGACCCAGTACTTC
cdr3_aa: CASSSRQGMLETQYF

d_call: TRBD2
j_call: TRBJ2-7
cdr3_length: 15
clone_size: few
v_call: TRBV9
cdr3_nt: TGTGCCAGCAGCGTAGAAGGGACTAGCTCCTACGAGCAGTACTTC
cdr3_aa: CASSVEGTSSYEQYF

d_call: .
j_call: TRBJ1-1
cdr3_length: 15
clone_size: .
v_call: TRBV2
cdr3_nt: TGTGCCAGCAGTGAACCCCGACTTACGAACACTGAAGCTTTCTTT
cdr3_aa: CASSEPRLTNTEAFF

d_call: .
j_call: TRBJ1-1
cdr3_length: 13
clone_size: .
v_call: TRBV29-1
cdr3_nt: TGCAGCGTTGAAATAGGCAGGAAAGCTGAAGCTTTCTTT
cdr3_aa: CSVEIGRKAEAFF

d_call: TRBD2
j_call: TRBJ2-4
cdr3_length: 14
clone_size: .
v_call: TRBV30
cdr3_nt: TGTGCCTGGATGGCGGGACTAGCTAAAAACATTCAGTACTTC
cdr3_aa: CAWMAGLAKNIQYF

d_call: .
j_call: TRBJ1-1
cdr3_length: 15
clone_size: few
v_call: TRBV28
cdr3_nt: TGTGCCAGCAGTTCCCCCGGGCGGGGTCGAACTGAAGCTTTCTTT
cdr3_aa: CASSSPGRGRTEAFF

d_call: TRBD1
j_call: TRBJ1-6
cdr3_length: 15
clone_size: .
v_call: TRBV14
cdr3_nt: TGTGCCAGCAGCCCTACCGGGACAGATTATTCACCCCTCCACTTT
cdr3_aa: CASSPTGTDYSPLHF

d_call: .
j_call: TRBJ2-2
cdr3_length: 15
clone_size: .
v_call: TRBV6-4
cdr3_nt: TGTGCCAGCAGTGAGAAGGAGGATGACACCGGGGAGCTGTTTTTT
cdr3_aa: CASSEKEDDTGELFF

d_call: TRBD2
j_call: TRBJ2-1
cdr3_length: 16
clone_size: .
v_call: TRBV9
cdr3_nt: TGTGCCAGCAGCATTGACGGGACTAGCGGGAGTAATGAGCAGTTCTTC
cdr3_aa: CASSIDGTSGSNEQFF

d_call: .
j_call: TRBJ1-4
cdr3_length: 15
clone_size: .
v_call: TRBV28
cdr3_nt: TGTGCCAGCAGTCCCGCGGGGGGTTGGTGGGAAAAACTGTTTTTT
cdr3_aa: CASSPAGGWWEKLFF

d_call: TRBD2
j_call: TRBJ2-7
cdr3_length: 17
clone_size: .
v_call: TRBV4-2
cdr3_nt: TGTGCCAGCAGCCAAGGGACCGGGACTAGCGGGATCTACGAGCAGTACTTC
cdr3_aa: CASSQGTGTSGIYEQYF

d_call: TRBD1
j_call: TRBJ2-2
cdr3_length: 16
clone_size: .
v_call: TRBV6-6
cdr3_nt: TGTGCCAGCAGTAGAACGGGACAGGGGAACACCGGGGAGCTGTTTTTT
cdr3_aa: CASSRTGQGNTGELFF

d_call: .
j_call: TRBJ1-5
cdr3_length: 13
clone_size: .
v_call: TRBV28
cdr3_nt: TGTGCCAGCAGTTCACAACCGACAGGGCCCCAGCATTTT
cdr3_aa: CASSSQPTGPQHF

d_call: .
j_call: TRBJ2-3
cdr3_length: 16
clone_size: .
v_call: TRBV4-3
cdr3_nt: TGCGCCAGCAGCCAAGACGTGGGGCGAGCCACAGATACGCAGTATTTT
cdr3_aa: CASSQDVGRATDTQYF

d_call: .
j_call: TRBJ1-1
cdr3_length: 13
clone_size: .
v_call: TRBV19
cdr3_nt: TGTGCCAGTAGTATAGATTTGGGGACAGAAGCTTTCTTT
cdr3_aa: CASSIDLGTEAFF

d_call: TRBD1
j_call: TRBJ2-5
cdr3_length: 16
clone_size: .
v_call: TRBV19
cdr3_nt: TGTGCCAGTAGTATTGGGACAGGGTGGGGGCAAGAGACCCAGTACTTC
cdr3_aa: CASSIGTGWGQETQYF

d_call: .
j_call: TRBJ2-2
cdr3_length: 15
clone_size: .
v_call: TRBV2
cdr3_nt: TGTGCCAGCAGTGAAGATGAGGGGGGGGTCGGGGAGCTGTTTTTT
cdr3_aa: CASSEDEGGVGELFF

d_call: .
j_call: TRBJ1-3
cdr3_length: 15
clone_size: .
v_call: TRBV6-5
cdr3_nt: TGTGCCAGCAGGCGAACAGGAGACTCTGGAAACACCATATATTTT
cdr3_aa: CASRRTGDSGNTIYF

d_call: .
j_call: TRBJ1-5
cdr3_length: 16
clone_size: .
v_call: TRBV2
cdr3_nt: TGTGCCAGCAGTGATCTAAGTCCCTATAGCAATCAGCCCCAGCATTTT
cdr3_aa: CASSDLSPYSNQPQHF